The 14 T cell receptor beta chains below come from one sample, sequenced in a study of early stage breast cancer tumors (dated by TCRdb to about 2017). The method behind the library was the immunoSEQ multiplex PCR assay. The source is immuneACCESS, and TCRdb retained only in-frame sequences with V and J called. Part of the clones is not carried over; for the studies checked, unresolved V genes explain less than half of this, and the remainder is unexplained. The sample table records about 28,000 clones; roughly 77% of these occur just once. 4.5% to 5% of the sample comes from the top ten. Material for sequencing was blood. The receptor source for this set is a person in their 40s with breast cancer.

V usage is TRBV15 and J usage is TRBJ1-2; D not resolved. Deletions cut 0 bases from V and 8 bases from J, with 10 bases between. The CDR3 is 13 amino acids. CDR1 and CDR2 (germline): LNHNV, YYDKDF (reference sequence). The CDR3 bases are TGTGCCACCAGCAGAGACGGGTCAAGAGGCTACACCTTC. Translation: CATSRDGSRGYTF. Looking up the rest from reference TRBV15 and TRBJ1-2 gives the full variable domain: DAMVIQNPRYQVTQFGKPVTLSCSQTLNHNVMYWYQQKSSQAPKLLFHYYDKDFNNEADTPDNFQSRRPNTSFCFLDIRSPGLGDTAMYLCATSRDGSRGYTFGSGTRLTVV.

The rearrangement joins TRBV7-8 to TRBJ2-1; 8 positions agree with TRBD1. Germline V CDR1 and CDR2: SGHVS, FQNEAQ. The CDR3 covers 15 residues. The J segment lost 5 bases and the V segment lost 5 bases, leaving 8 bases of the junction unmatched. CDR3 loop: CASSPRTGMHNEQFF. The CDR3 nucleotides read TGTGCCAGCAGCCCTCGGACAGGGATGCACAATGAGCAGTTCTTC.

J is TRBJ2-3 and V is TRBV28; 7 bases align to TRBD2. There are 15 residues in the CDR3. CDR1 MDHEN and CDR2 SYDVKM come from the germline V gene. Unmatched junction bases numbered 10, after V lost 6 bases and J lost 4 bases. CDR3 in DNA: TGTGCCAGCAGACCTAGCGGTCAGGAGGCAGATACGCAGTATTTT. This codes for CASRPSGQEADTQYF.

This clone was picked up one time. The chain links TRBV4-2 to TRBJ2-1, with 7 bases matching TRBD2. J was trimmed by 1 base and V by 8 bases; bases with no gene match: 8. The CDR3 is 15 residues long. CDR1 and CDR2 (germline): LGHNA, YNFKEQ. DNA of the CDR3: TGTGCCAGCGGGGCGGGAGATACTTCCTACAATGAGCAGTTCTTC. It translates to CASGAGDTSYNEQFF.

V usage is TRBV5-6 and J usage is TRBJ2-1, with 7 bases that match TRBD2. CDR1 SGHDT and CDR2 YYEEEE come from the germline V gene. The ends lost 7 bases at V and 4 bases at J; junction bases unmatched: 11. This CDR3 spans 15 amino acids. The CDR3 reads CASRSFLGGYNEQFF. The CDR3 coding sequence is TGTGCCAGCCGGTCGTTTTTGGGAGGGTACAATGAGCAGTTCTTC.

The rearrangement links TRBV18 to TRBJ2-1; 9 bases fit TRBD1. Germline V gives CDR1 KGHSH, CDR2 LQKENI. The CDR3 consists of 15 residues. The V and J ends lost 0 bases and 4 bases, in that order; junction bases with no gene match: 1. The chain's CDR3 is CASSPPGTGYNEQFF. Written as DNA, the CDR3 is TGTGCCAGCTCACCACCGGGGACAGGGTACAATGAGCAGTTCTTC.

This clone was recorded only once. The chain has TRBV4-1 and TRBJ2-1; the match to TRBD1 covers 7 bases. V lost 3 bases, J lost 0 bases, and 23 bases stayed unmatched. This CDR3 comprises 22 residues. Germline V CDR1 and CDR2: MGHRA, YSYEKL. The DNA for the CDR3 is TGCGCCAGCAGCCATCTCACGCCTACAGGGGCCGAAATTCTGGCCTCCTACAATGAGCAGTTCTTC. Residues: CASSHLTPTGAEILASYNEQFF.

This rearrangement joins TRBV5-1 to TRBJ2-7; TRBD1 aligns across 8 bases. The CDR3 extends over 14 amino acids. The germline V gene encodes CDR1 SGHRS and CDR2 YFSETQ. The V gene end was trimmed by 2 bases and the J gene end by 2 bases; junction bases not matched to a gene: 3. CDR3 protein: CASSFWTGPYEQYF. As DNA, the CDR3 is TGCGCCAGCAGCTTCTGGACAGGGCCCTACGAGCAGTACTTC.

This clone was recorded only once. CDR3 region: CASSESTALVETQYF. The CDR3 region has the DNA TGTGCCAGCAGTGAATCAACCGCCCTGGTAGAGACCCAGTACTTC. The J gene is TRBJ2-5, the V gene TRBV25-1, with D hard to call. V was clipped by 1 base and J by 4 bases, with 13 bases between them. Looked up from germline, CDR1 is MGHDK and CDR2 is SYGVNS. The CDR3 runs to 15 residues.

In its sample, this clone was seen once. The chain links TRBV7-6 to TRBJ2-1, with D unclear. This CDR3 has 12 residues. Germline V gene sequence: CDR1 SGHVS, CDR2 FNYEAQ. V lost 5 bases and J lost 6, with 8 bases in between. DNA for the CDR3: TGTGCCAGCAGCAACACGGTCAATGAGCAGTTCTTC. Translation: CASSNTVNEQFF.

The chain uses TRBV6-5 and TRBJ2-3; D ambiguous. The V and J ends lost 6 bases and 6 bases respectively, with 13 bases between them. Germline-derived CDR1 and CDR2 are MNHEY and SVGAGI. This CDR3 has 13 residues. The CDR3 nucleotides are TGTGCCAGCAGACCACTGGTGACGGATACGCAGTATTTT. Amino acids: CASRPLVTDTQYF.

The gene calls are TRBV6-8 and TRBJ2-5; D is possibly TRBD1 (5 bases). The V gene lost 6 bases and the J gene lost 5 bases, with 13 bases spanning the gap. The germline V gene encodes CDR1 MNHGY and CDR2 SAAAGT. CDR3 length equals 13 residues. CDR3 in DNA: TGTGCCAGCAGCCTAGGGGTGATGGAGACCCAGTACTTC. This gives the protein CASSLGVMETQYF.

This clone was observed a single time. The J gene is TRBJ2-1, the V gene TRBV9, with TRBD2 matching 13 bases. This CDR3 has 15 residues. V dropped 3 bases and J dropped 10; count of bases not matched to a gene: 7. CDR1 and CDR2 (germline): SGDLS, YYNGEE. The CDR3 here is CASSGGLAGVGEQFF. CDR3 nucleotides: TGTGCCAGCAGCGGCGGACTAGCGGGAGTTGGCGAGCAGTTCTTC.

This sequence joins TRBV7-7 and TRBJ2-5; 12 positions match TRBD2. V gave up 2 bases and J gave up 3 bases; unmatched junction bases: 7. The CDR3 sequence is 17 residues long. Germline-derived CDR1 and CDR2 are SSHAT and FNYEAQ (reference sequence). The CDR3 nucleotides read TGTGCCAGCAGCTTATATTCTAGCGGGGGGGGGAAAGAGACCCAGTACTTC. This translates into CASSLYSSGGGKETQYF.